The 16 T cell receptor beta chains in this list originate from one sample, sequenced in a study of cytomegalovirus exposure and HLA in healthy donors. It was with 60 Vbeta and 13 Jbeta primers that the PCR ran. Here immunoSEQ multiplex PCR was the method, and the copy in TCRdb shows in-frame clones only, minus some. The data contain about 34,000 clones, around 87% of them singletons. The sequenced sample consisted of PBMCs. The source is a boy aged 5-17 years in good health and CMV-seronegative.

This chain joins TRBV5-1 and TRBJ2-1; TRBD1 might be the D (5 bases). The CDR3 loop spans 14 amino acids. CDR1 and CDR2 from the germline V gene are SGHRS and YFSETQ. Trimming left V 2 bases short and J 2 bases short, with 8 bases between. Written as DNA, the CDR3 is TGCGCCAGCAGCTTTCAAGGGGCCTACAATGAGCAGTTCTTC. Its protein product is CASSFQGAYNEQFF.

The chain combines TRBV27 with TRBJ2-2; a possible D gene is TRBD2 (6 bases). The CDR3 is 14 residues long. V was cut by 4 bases and J by 5 bases, with 11 bases left in between. CDR1 MNHEY and CDR2 SMNVEV come from the germline V gene (reference sequence). The CDR3: CASSYSGWTGELFF. As DNA, the CDR3 is TGTGCCAGCAGTTACAGCGGGTGGACCGGGGAGCTGTTTTTT.

CDR3 sequence (DNA): TGTGCCAGCTCACCAGGGGGCGTCGGCACCGGGGAGCTGTTTTTT. Translation: CASSPGGVGTGELFF. The chain has TRBV18 and TRBJ2-2, with D perhaps TRBD1 (6 bases). V was cut by 2 bases and J by 4 bases, with 11 bases left in between. Germline V lookup: CDR1 KGHSH, CDR2 LQKENI. The CDR3 runs to 15 residues.

V is TRBV7-9 and J is TRBJ1-6; 9 nucleotides align to TRBD1. The CDR3 consists of 16 residues. CDR1 and CDR2 from the germline V gene are SEHNR and FQNEAQ (reference sequence). Unmatched junction bases numbered 12, after V lost 5 bases and J lost 10 bases. The CDR3 DNA follows: TGTGCCAGCAGCCCCGGGGGACAGGGTAAACTCTCACCCCTCCACTTT. It translates to CASSPGGQGKLSPLHF.

V usage is TRBV18 and J usage is TRBJ2-1; TRBD1 matches at 8 bases. This CDR3 spans 16 amino acids. Germline CDR1 KGHSH, CDR2 LQKENI. Unmatched junction bases numbered 8, after V lost 5 bases and J lost 2 bases. CDR3 sequence: CASSFAKQGAYNEQFF. The DNA of the CDR3 is TGTGCCAGCTCATTCGCGAAACAGGGGGCCTACAATGAGCAGTTCTTC.

This clone was counted a few times. V is TRBV9 and J is TRBJ1-4, with TRBD1 identical over 10 bases. This CDR3 region has 15 residues. The germline V gene has CDR1 SGDLS and CDR2 YYNGEE. V shed 4 bases and J 8 bases; nucleotides not matched to a gene: 8. CDR3 protein: CASSPGGTGVEKLFF. The CDR3 nucleotides read TGTGCCAGCAGCCCAGGCGGGACAGGGGTGGAAAAACTGTTTTTT.

This chain uses TRBV9 with TRBJ1-1; no clear D gene. Germline CDR1 and CDR2: SGDLS and YYNGEE. The CDR3 has 15 amino acids. Trimming shortened V by 0 bases and J by 0 bases, and 9 bases separated the two germline ends. CDR3 residues: CASSVEENMNTEAFF. The DNA for the CDR3 is TGTGCCAGCAGCGTAGAGGAGAACATGAACACTGAAGCTTTCTTT.

The J gene is TRBJ1-1, the V gene TRBV19, with 7 bases identical to TRBD1. CDR3 length: 16 residues. V was clipped by 4 bases and J by 2 bases; unmatched bases: 10. CDR1 is LNHDA and CDR2 is SQIVND in the germline V gene (reference sequence). The CDR3 region has the DNA TGTGCCAGTAGTAGGACGCTCCGGGACAGTAACACTGAAGCTTTCTTT. It yields the protein CASSRTLRDSNTEAFF.

The genes are TRBV6-4 and TRBJ2-2, with 7 bases lining up with TRBD2. This CDR3 spans 14 amino acids. V dropped 3 bases and J dropped 5; count of bases not matched to a gene: 3. Germline CDR1 and CDR2: MRHNA and SNTAGT. CDR3 region: CASSESGETGELFF. CDR3 nucleotides: TGTGCCAGCAGTGAAAGCGGGGAAACCGGGGAGCTGTTTTTT.

In its sample, this clone was seen once. V usage is TRBV11-2 and J usage is TRBJ2-3; 7 bases map to TRBD2. CDR3 length: 13 amino acids. Germline V gives CDR1 SGHAT, CDR2 FQNNGV. Unmatched junction bases numbered 3, after V lost 3 bases and J lost 6 bases. This chain's CDR3 is CASSLGGSDTQYF. In DNA, the CDR3 is TGTGCCAGCAGCTTGGGAGGGTCCGATACGCAGTATTTT.

V is TRBV4-2 and J is TRBJ2-2; D might be TRBD2 (7 bases). CDR3 length: 16 residues. V lost 0 bases to trimming and J lost 6 bases, with 14 bases between them. Germline CDR1 is LGHNA and CDR2 is YNFKEQ. Here the CDR3 DNA reads TGTGCCAGCAGCCAAGATAGGGGGGGCGAGTCCGGGGAGCTGTTTTTT. Translating gives CASSQDRGGESGELFF.

The rearrangement joins TRBV2 to TRBJ2-7, with D perhaps TRBD1 (6 bases). Germline V CDR1 and CDR2: SNHLY, FYNNEI. This CDR3 is built from 15 residues. V lost 6 bases, J lost 0 bases, and 15 bases lay in between. CDR3 amino acids: CASRARDTPSYEQYF. The CDR3 bases are TGTGCCAGCAGGGCCCGGGACACTCCCTCCTACGAGCAGTACTTC.

The chain carries TRBV6-5 and TRBJ2-3, with D hard to call. Deletions cut 7 bases from V and 5 bases from J, with 7 bases between. This CDR3 comprises 11 residues. The germline CDR1 and CDR2 sequences are MNHEY and SVGAGI. The CDR3 DNA is TGTGCCAGCACCAACGGAGATACGCAGTATTTT. Amino acid sequence: CASTNGDTQYF.

The V and J genes are TRBV19 and TRBJ2-7, with a weak D call TRBD1 (6 bases). The CDR3 is 14 residues long. Germline assignment: CDR1 LNHDA and CDR2 SQIVND (reference sequence). V lost 5 bases, J lost 2 bases, and 13 bases lay in between. The CDR3 DNA sequence: TGTGCCAGTAGTCTCCGGACAGCAACCTACGAGCAGTACTTC. It specifies CASSLRTATYEQYF. Combining the CDR3 with reference TRBV19 and TRBJ2-7 gives the whole variable domain DGGITQSPKYLFRKEGQNVTLSCEQNLNHDAMYWYRQDPGQGLRLIYYSQIVNDFQKGDIAEGYSVSREKKESFPLTVTSAQKNPTAFYLCASSLRTATYEQYFGPGTRLTVT.

This chain joins TRBV19 and TRBJ1-5; D is ambiguous. Trimming took off 3 bases at V and 0 bases at J, with 15 bases between the two ends. The CDR3 loop spans 17 amino acids. Germline CDR1 is LNHDA and CDR2 is SQIVND (reference sequence). The CDR3 bases are TGTGCCAGTAGTATCCGGGATCGGAGGGATAGCAATCAGCCCCAGCATTTT. The encoded protein is CASSIRDRRDSNQPQHF.

The CDR3 DNA is TGTGCCAGCAGCTTATCGGCTAGCGGGTCGCAAGAGACCCAGTACTTC. It yields the protein CASSLSASGSQETQYF. The genes are TRBV7-6 and TRBJ2-5; 8 bases align to TRBD2. This CDR3 has 16 amino acids. V gave up 2 bases and J gave up 2 bases; unmatched junction bases: 7. Germline V lookup: CDR1 SGHVS, CDR2 FNYEAQ.